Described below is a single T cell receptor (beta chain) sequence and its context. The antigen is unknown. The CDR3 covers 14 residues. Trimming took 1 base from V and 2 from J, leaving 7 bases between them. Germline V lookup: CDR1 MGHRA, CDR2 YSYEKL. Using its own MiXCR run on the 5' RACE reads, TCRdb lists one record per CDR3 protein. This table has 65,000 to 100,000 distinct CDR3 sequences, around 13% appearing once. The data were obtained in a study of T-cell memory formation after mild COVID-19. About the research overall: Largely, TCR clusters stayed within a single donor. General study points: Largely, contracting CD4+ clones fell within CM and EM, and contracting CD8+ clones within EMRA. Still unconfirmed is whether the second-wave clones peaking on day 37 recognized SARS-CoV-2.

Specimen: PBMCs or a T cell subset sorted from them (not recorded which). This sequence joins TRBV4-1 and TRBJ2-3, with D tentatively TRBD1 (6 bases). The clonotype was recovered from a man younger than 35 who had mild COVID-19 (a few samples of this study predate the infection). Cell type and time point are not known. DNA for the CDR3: TGCGCCAGCAGCCAAGGGGACATCACAGATACGCAGTATTTT. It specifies CASSQGDITDTQYF.